This T cell receptor beta chain is from a study of cytomegalovirus exposure and HLA in healthy donors. With V trimmed by 5 bases and J by 0 bases, 2 bases remained unmatched. Per the germline V gene, CDR1 is SGHTA and CDR2 is FQGNSA. This CDR3 is 15 amino acids long. A multiplex PCR was run with 60 Vbeta primers and 13 Jbeta primers. This table comes from immunoSEQ multiplex PCR, and its TCRdb copy is limited to in-frame clones, with some not included. The sample contains roughly 110,000 clones, over 65% of which appear only once. The chain has TRBV7-2 and TRBJ1-4; 8 bases align to TRBD1. The TCR comes from a woman between 35 and 50 years old in good health and CMV-seropositive. Input material: PBMCs. CDR3 DNA: TGTGCCAGCAGCCCGGACAGGGCAACTAATGAAAAACTGTTTTTT. This encodes CASSPDRATNEKLFF.